Included here is one T cell receptor beta chain sequence, with context. This sample stems from a study of cytomegalovirus exposure and HLA in healthy donors. V lost 2 bases to trimming and J lost 3 bases; unmatched junction nucleotides: 6. Germline loops: CDR1 MGHDK, CDR2 SYGVNS. The CDR3 totals 16 residues. The PCR had 60 Vbeta and 13 Jbeta primers. Measured with immunoSEQ multiplex PCR; TCRdb has only the in-frame clones, and not every one. The sample shows about 99,000 clones, and 3.5% sits with its ten largest clones. The J gene is TRBJ2-3, the V gene TRBV25-1; 9 bases agree with TRBD2. Sequencing was carried out using PBMCs. The origin of this receptor is a man in his forties or fifties in good health and CMV-seronegative. The CDR3 bases are TGTGCCAGCAGTGAACTCCCTAGCGGGGCAACAGATACGCAGTATTTT. It specifies CASSELPSGATDTQYF.